This entry lists 15 T cell receptor beta chains sequenced from one sample in a study of T cell responses to AZD1222 COVID-19 vaccine. Repertoires were generated with immunoSEQ multiplex PCR, while TCRdb's copy carries only in-frame clones and drops some. In the table there are some 110,000 clones, around 90% of which are singletons. The source material was peripheral blood, sampled 28 days after the second AZD1222 dose. These receptors were collected from an adult who received the AZD1222 COVID-19 vaccine.

The chain is built from TRBV18 and TRBJ1-3; no firm D call. The CDR3 loop spans 15 amino acids. Germline V gene data show CDR1 as KGHSH and CDR2 as LQKENI. V lost 3 bases to trimming and J lost 9 bases, with 18 bases between them. CDR3 region: CASSPGPLYVGTIYF. The CDR3 DNA is TGTGCCAGCTCACCTGGCCCCTTATATGTGGGCACCATATATTTT. Supplemented by reference TRBV18 and TRBJ1-3, the full variable domain reads NAGVMQNPRHLVRRRGQEARLRCSPMKGHSHVYWYRQLPEEGLKFMVYLQKENIIDESGMPKERFSAEFPKEGPSILRIQQVVRGDSAAYFCASSPGPLYVGTIYFGEGSWLTVV.

V gene TRBV5-5 combines with J gene TRBJ2-1; D unresolved. V lost 0 bases and J 12 bases, leaving 10 bases between the germline ends. The V gene's germline CDR1 is SGHKS and CDR2 YYEKEE (reference sequence). There are 12 residues in the CDR3. The CDR3 nucleotides read TGTGCCAGCAGCTTGGTCAACCAACCGCAGTTCTTC. It yields the protein CASSLVNQPQFF. Using reference TRBV5-5 and TRBJ2-1 for the parts outside the CDR3, the full variable domain is DAGVTQSPTHLIKTRGQQVTLRCSPISGHKSVSWYQQVLGQGPQFIFQYYEKEERGRGNFPDRFSARQFPNYSSELNVNALLLGDSALYLCASSLVNQPQFFGPGTRLTVL.

The chain has TRBV7-9 and TRBJ1-1; the D gene is possibly TRBD1 (5 bases). V was shortened by 3 bases and J by 1 base, with 12 bases between the two germline ends. Looked up from germline, CDR1 is SEHNR and CDR2 is FQNEAQ (reference sequence). This CDR3 contains 15 residues. The CDR3 loop reads CASSLEGTENTEAFF. The CDR3 DNA is TGTGCCAGCAGCTTGGAAGGGACCGAGAACACTGAAGCTTTCTTT.

The CDR3 coding sequence is TGCGCCAGCAGCCAGGTCCCGGGACAGGGGACTCAGCCCCAGCATTTT. It codes for CASSQVPGQGTQPQHF. The V gene is TRBV4-1, the J gene TRBJ1-5; 10 bases match TRBD1. Germline-derived CDR1 and CDR2 are MGHRA and YSYEKL. There are 16 residues in the CDR3. V lost 3 bases to trimming and J lost 6 bases; unmatched junction nucleotides: 8.

This sequence joins TRBV30 and TRBJ1-5; D remains ambiguous. Germline CDR1 GTSNPN, CDR2 SVGIG (reference sequence). The V end lost 0 bases, the J end lost 7 bases, and 10 bases lay between the germline ends. This CDR3 has 13 residues. The CDR3 coding sequence is TGTGCCTGGAGTGTTGTGGAAAACCAGCCCCAGCATTTT. Translation gives CAWSVVENQPQHF.

The V and J genes are TRBV12-3 or TRBV12-4 and TRBJ1-5, with D uncertain. The CDR3 is 13 residues long. The V and J ends lost 5 bases and 4 bases respectively, with 9 bases between them. The CDR3: CASSQMGNQPQHF. CDR3 in DNA: TGTGCCAGCAGTCAAATGGGTAATCAGCCCCAGCATTTT.

This chain joins TRBV4-3 and TRBJ2-3; D unclear. The length of the CDR3 is 15 residues. The germline CDR1 and CDR2 sequences are LGHNA and YSLEER. Trimming took off 4 bases at V and 4 bases at J, with 15 bases between the two ends. The CDR3, as DNA: TGCGCCAGCAGCCCCTCCCCGGAGCAACCAGATACGCAGTATTTT. This gives the protein CASSPSPEQPDTQYF.

Only a few counts were recorded for this clone. The chain combines TRBV10-3 with TRBJ2-5, with 9 bases identical to TRBD1. The CDR3 covers 16 residues. V gave up 6 bases and J gave up 4 bases; unmatched junction bases: 12. Germline loops: CDR1 ENHRY, CDR2 SYGVKD. The CDR3 protein is CAIRGTGQGVSETQYF. The CDR3 DNA follows: TGTGCCATCAGGGGAACGGGACAGGGTGTTTCAGAGACCCAGTACTTC.

The chain uses TRBV5-6 and TRBJ1-2; D is ambiguous. Germline V lookup: CDR1 SGHDT, CDR2 YYEEEE. Deletions cut 4 bases from V and 12 bases from J, with 19 bases between. The CDR3 has 13 residues. CDR3 nucleotides: TGTGCCAGCAGCCTCCTTGGGTCCTATGAGGACACCTTC. Encoded protein: CASSLLGSYEDTF.

This CDR3 is CASSPPTLAGGEETQYF. CDR3 nucleotides: TGCGCCAGCAGCCCTCCAACCCTAGCGGGGGGGGAGGAGACCCAGTACTTC. V is TRBV5-1 and J is TRBJ2-5; 12 nucleotides align to TRBD2. CDR3 length: 17 residues. J was trimmed by 5 bases and V by 4 bases; bases with no gene match: 12. Germline V gene sequence: CDR1 SGHRS, CDR2 YFSETQ.

This clone was counted only a few times. The chain couples TRBV6-5 to TRBJ2-2, with 8 bases aligning to TRBD1. The ends lost 6 bases at V and 4 bases at J; junction bases unmatched: 7. Germline V gives CDR1 MNHEY, CDR2 SVGAGI. This CDR3 contains 15 residues. CDR3 nucleotides: TGTGCCAGCAGCGCATTACAGGGGGTCACCGGGGAGCTGTTTTTT. Its translation: CASSALQGVTGELFF.

The chain uses TRBV5-1 and TRBJ1-1, with 7 bases aligning to TRBD1. The CDR3 sequence is 14 residues long. Trimming removed 0 bases from V and 11 bases from J; junction bases left unmatched: 10. The germline gives CDR1 SGHRS, CDR2 YFSETQ. CDR3: CASSLEGAWVEAFF. The DNA for the CDR3 is TGCGCCAGCAGCTTGGAGGGGGCATGGGTTGAGGCTTTCTTT.

This clone has only one observation. The chain recombines TRBV7-8 with TRBJ1-1; a possible D gene is TRBD1 (5 bases). The CDR3 has 15 residues. V lost 5 bases and J lost 4, with 17 bases in between. Germline V gene data show CDR1 as SGHVS and CDR2 as FQNEAQ. CDR3 DNA sequence: TGTGCCAGCAGCCCCCGGGACGGATGGGGCACTGAAGCTTTCTTT. Translating it yields CASSPRDGWGTEAFF.

This chain joins TRBV9 and TRBJ2-1; no clear D. Germline assignment: CDR1 SGDLS and CDR2 YYNGEE. There are 15 residues in the CDR3. V dropped 3 bases and J dropped 0 bases, with 10 bases sitting between them. The CDR3 region is CASSAGGNSYNEQFF. The CDR3 DNA sequence: TGTGCCAGCAGCGCCGGCGGAAACTCCTACAATGAGCAGTTCTTC.

The chain combines TRBV3-1 (or the pseudogene TRBV3-2) with TRBJ2-7, with D possibly matching TRBD1 (5 bases). CDR3 size: 14 residues. Trimming shortened V by 2 bases and J by 3 bases, and 11 bases separated the two germline ends. Germline V lookup: CDR1 LGHDT, CDR2 YNNKEL (reference sequence). As DNA, the CDR3 is TGTGCCAGCAGCCAACCCGACAGAGGCTACGAGCAGTACTTC. This sequence encodes CASSQPDRGYEQYF.